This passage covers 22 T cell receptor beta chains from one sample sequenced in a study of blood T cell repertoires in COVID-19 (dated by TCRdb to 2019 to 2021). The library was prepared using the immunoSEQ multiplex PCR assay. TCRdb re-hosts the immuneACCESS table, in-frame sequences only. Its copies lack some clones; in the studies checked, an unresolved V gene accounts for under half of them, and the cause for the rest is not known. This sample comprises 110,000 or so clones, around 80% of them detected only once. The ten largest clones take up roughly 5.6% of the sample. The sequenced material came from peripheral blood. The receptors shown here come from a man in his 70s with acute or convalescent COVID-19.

The CDR3 DNA reads TGTGCCAGCAGCGTCACAGGAGACAATATGAACACCGGGGAGCTGTTTTTT. Translating it yields CASSVTGDNMNTGELFF. This sequence joins TRBV9 and TRBJ2-2, with D perhaps TRBD1 (5 bases). In germline, CDR1 is SGDLS, CDR2 YYNGEE. Between the trimmed V and J ends, which lost 2 bases and 1 base, there was a span of 15 bases. The CDR3 sequence is 17 residues long. The whole variable domain, filled in from reference TRBV9 and TRBJ2-2, reads DSGVTQTPKHLITATGQRVTLRCSPRSGDLSVYWYQQSLDQGLQFLIQYYNGEERAKGNILERFSAQQFPDLHSELNLSSLELGDSALYFCASSVTGDNMNTGELFFGEGSRLTVL.

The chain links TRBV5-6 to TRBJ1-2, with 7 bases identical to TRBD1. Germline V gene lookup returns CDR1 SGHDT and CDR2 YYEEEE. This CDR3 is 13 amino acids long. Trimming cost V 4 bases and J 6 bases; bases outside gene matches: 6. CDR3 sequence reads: CASSLRQGDGYTF. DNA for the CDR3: TGTGCCAGCAGCCTCCGACAGGGTGATGGCTACACCTTC.

CDR3 in amino acids: CASSQNPAVNYGYTF. The CDR3 bases are TGCGCCAGCAGCCAGAATCCGGCGGTGAACTATGGCTACACCTTC. This chain links TRBV4-3 with TRBJ1-2; no clear D gene. The V gene's germline CDR1 is LGHNA and CDR2 YSLEER. CDR3 length: 15 residues. With 3 bases removed from V and 2 bases from J, the gap between germline ends came to 13 bases.

The CDR3 sequence: CASSLNTGNPYEQYF. The CDR3 DNA reads TGTGCCAGCAGCTTAAACACAGGGAACCCCTACGAGCAGTACTTC. The chain uses TRBV7-8 and TRBJ2-7; possibly TRBD1 for D (6 bases). V dropped 2 bases and J dropped 2 bases, with 13 bases sitting between them. The CDR3 loop spans 15 amino acids. Germline CDR1 reads SGHVS; CDR2 reads FQNEAQ.

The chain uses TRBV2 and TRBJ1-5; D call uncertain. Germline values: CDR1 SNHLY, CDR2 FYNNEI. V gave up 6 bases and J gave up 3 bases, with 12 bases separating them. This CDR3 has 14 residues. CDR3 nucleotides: TGTGCCAGCAGCCTGACAACCGCCAATCAGCCCCAGCATTTT. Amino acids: CASSLTTANQPQHF.

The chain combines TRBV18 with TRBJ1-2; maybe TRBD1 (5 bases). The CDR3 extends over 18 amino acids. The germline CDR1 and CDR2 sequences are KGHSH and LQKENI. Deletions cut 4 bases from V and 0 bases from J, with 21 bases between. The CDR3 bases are TGTGCCAGCTCACTGTGGGGGGTGGACGCCGCCCCTAACTATGGCTACACCTTC. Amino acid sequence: CASSLWGVDAAPNYGYTF.

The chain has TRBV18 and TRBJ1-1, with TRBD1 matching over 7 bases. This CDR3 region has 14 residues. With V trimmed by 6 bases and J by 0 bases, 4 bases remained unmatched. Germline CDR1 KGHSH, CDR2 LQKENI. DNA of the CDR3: TGTGCCAGCTCCCAGGACAGGATGAACACTGAAGCTTTCTTT. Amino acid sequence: CASSQDRMNTEAFF. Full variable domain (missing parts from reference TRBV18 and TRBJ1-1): NAGVMQNPRHLVRRRGQEARLRCSPMKGHSHVYWYRQLPEEGLKFMVYLQKENIIDESGMPKERFSAEFPKEGPSILRIQQVVRGDSAAYFCASSQDRMNTEAFFGQGTRLTVV.

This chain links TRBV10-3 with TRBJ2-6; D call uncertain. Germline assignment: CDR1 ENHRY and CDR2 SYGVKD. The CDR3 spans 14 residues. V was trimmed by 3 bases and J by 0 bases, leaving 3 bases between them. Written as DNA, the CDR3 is TGTGCCATCAGTGATAGCTCTGGGGCCAACGTCCTGACTTTC. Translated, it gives CAISDSSGANVLTF.

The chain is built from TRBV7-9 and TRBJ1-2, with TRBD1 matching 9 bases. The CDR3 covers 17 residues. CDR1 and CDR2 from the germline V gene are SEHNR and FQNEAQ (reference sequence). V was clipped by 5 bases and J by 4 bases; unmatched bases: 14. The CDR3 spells CASSTWTGEMGFYGYTF. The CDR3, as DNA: TGTGCCAGCAGCACCTGGACAGGGGAGATGGGTTTCTATGGCTACACCTTC.

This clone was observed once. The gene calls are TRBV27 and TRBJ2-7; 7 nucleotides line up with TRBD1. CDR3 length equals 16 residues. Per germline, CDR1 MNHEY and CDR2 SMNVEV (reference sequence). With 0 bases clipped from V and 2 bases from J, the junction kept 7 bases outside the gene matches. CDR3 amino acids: CASSLSMTRGPYEQYF. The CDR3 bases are TGTGCCAGCAGTTTATCCATGACAAGGGGGCCCTACGAGCAGTACTTC.

CDR3 protein: CASSPDRSYGYTF. The CDR3 DNA sequence: TGTGCCAGCAGCCCGGACAGAAGCTATGGCTACACCTTC. The chain employs TRBV6-5 and TRBJ1-2; D possibly corresponds to TRBD1 (6 bases). Germline V gene lookup returns CDR1 MNHEY and CDR2 SVGAGI. The germline V and J ends were trimmed by 6 bases and 4 bases, with 12 bases remaining between them. The CDR3 totals 13 residues.

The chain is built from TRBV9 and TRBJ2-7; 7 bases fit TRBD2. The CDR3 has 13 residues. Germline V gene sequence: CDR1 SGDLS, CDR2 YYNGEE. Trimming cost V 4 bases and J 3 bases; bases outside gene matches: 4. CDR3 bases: TGTGCCAGCAGCCTCGCGGGGGACTACGAGCAGTACTTC. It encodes CASSLAGDYEQYF.

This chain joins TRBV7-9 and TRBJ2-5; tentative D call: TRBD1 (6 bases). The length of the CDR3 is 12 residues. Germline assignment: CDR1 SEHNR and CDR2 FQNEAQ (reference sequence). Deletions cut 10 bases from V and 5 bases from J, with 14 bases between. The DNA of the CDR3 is TGTGCCACTAAAGGGGGAATTGAGACCCAGTACTTC. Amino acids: CATKGGIETQYF.

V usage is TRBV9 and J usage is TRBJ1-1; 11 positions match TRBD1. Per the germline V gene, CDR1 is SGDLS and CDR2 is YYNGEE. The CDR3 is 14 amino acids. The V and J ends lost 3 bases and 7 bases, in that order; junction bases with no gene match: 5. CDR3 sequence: CASSADRGHFEAFF. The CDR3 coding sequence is TGTGCCAGCAGCGCGGACAGGGGGCATTTTGAAGCTTTCTTT.

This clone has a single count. CDR3 residues: CASSPPQRPGYNEQFF. The CDR3 coding sequence is TGTGCCAGCAGCCCCCCTCAACGCCCGGGGTACAATGAGCAGTTCTTC. V is TRBV7-3 and J is TRBJ2-1; D is perhaps TRBD2 (5 bases). The V end lost 5 bases, the J end lost 4 bases, and 18 bases lay between the germline ends. This CDR3 region has 16 residues. Per germline, CDR1 SGHTA and CDR2 FQGTGA.

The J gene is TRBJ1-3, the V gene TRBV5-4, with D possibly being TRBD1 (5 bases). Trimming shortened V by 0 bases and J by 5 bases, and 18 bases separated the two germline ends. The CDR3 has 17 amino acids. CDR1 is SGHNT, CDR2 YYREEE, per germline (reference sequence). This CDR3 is CASSLAGGIQIRNTIYF. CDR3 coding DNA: TGTGCCAGCAGCTTGGCCGGGGGGATTCAGATCCGAAACACCATATATTTT.

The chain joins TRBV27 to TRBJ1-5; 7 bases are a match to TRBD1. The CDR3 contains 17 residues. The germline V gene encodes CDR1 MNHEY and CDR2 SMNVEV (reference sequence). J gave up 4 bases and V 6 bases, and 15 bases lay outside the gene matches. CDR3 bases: TGTGCCAGCAGCCCTCCGGCCTTGGGACAGATGAATCAGCCCCAGCATTTT. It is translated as CASSPPALGQMNQPQHF.

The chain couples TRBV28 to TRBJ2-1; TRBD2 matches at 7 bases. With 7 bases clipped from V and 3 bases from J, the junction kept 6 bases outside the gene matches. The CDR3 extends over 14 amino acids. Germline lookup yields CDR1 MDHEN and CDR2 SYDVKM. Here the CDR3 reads CASTPERDYNEQFF. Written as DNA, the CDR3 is TGTGCCAGCACCCCTGAGCGGGACTACAATGAGCAGTTCTTC.

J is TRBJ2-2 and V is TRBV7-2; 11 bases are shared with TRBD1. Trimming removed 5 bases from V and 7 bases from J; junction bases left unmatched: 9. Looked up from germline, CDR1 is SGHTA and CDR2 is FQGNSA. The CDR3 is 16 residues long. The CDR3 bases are TGTGCCAGCAGCCCTAAGGACAGGGGGCGCCTCGGGGAGCTGTTTTTT. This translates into CASSPKDRGRLGELFF.

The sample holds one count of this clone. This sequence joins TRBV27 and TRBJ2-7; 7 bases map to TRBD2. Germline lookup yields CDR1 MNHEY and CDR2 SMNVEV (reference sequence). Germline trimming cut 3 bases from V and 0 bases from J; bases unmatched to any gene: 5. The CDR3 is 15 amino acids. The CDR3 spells CASSLEAGLSYEQYF. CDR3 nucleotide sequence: TGTGCCAGCAGTTTGGAAGCGGGACTCTCCTACGAGCAGTACTTC.

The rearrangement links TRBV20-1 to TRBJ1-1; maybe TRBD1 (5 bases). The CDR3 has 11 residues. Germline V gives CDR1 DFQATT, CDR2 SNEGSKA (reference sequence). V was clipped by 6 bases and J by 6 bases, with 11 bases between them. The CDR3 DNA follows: TGCAGTGCCCACCAGGGTTCTGAAGCTTTCTTT. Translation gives CSAHQGSEAFF.

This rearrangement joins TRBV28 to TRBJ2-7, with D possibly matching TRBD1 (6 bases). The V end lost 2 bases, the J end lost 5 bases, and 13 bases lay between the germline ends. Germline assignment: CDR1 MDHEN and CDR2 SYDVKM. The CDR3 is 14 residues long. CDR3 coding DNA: TGTGCCAGCAGTTTACTTCAGGGGACCGACGAGCAGTACTTC. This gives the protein CASSLLQGTDEQYF.